Below, 24 T cell receptor beta chains from the same sample are listed, as sequenced in a study of blood T cell repertoires in COVID-19 (dated by TCRdb to about 2020). Library preparation employed the immunoSEQ multiplex PCR assay. TCRdb retrieved this table from immuneACCESS and kept in-frame rearrangements only. Not all clones are present; in checked studies, unresolved V genes account for under half, and no reason is known for the remainder. The sample table records 130,000 to 150,000 clones; roughly nine tenths of these occur just once. The top ten clones comprise about an eighth of the sample. Sequenced sample: peripheral blood. These receptors were collected from a man aged 18 to 29 with COVID-19, enrolled during active disease.

This chain joins TRBV24-1 and TRBJ2-5; 13 bases fit TRBD2. The ends lost 3 bases at V and 5 bases at J; junction bases unmatched: 2. CDR1 and CDR2 from the germline V gene are KGHDR and SFDVKD. The CDR3 contains 15 residues. The CDR3 loop is CATSDGTSGMETQYF. The DNA for the CDR3 is TGTGCCACCAGTGATGGGACTAGCGGGATGGAGACCCAGTACTTC.

This clone was counted only a few times. The rearrangement joins TRBV9 to TRBJ1-4; D uncertain. CDR1 SGDLS and CDR2 YYNGEE come from the germline V gene. The CDR3 has 16 residues. V was shortened by 3 bases and J by 2 bases, with 14 bases between the two germline ends. The CDR3 coding sequence is TGTGCCAGCAGCGCGTGCGACGGGAGGACTAATGAAAAACTGTTTTTT. It is translated as CASSACDGRTNEKLFF.

As for this clone: Being one base from a much bigger clone, this may be a read error. This sample also contains other DNA sequences that code for the same CDR3. The chain links TRBV15 to TRBJ1-4; 7 bases map to TRBD1. The CDR3 extends over 15 amino acids. Germline V gene lookup returns CDR1 LNHNV and CDR2 YYDKDF (reference sequence). This CDR3 is CATSRDQTGSEKLLF. CDR3 bases: TGCGCCACCAGCAGAGATCAGACAGGGAGTGAAAAACTGCTTTTT.

This sequence joins TRBV5-1 and TRBJ2-3; D not resolved. Germline V gene lookup returns CDR1 SGHRS and CDR2 YFSETQ. The V and J ends lost 0 bases and 2 bases respectively, with 10 bases between them. The CDR3 covers 15 residues. CDR3: CASSLDSPLTDTQYF. The CDR3 DNA follows: TGCGCCAGCAGCTTGGACTCTCCCCTCACAGATACGCAGTATTTT.

DNA for the CDR3: TGTGCCAGCAGCGCGACAGGAATGTACTACGAGCAGTACTTC. Encoded protein: CASSATGMYYEQYF. The J gene is TRBJ2-7, the V gene TRBV12-1; TRBD1, the D gene given by the table, was not confirmed from the DNA. TRBV12-1 is described as a pseudogene. This CDR3 spans 14 amino acids.

This CDR3 reads CASSPVGRVGSYEQYF. In DNA form, the CDR3 reads TGTGCCAGCAGCCCAGTTGGGAGGGTTGGGTCCTACGAGCAGTACTTC. The chain couples TRBV11-2 to TRBJ2-7, with 7 bases fitting TRBD2. Trimming removed 5 bases from V and 1 base from J; junction bases left unmatched: 11. The germline V gene has CDR1 SGHAT and CDR2 FQNNGV. This CDR3 spans 16 amino acids. The complete variable domain, with remaining parts taken from reference TRBV11-2 and TRBJ2-7, reads EAGVAQSPRYKIIEKRQSVAFWCNPISGHATLYWYQQILGQGPKLLIQFQNNGVVDDSQLPKDRFSAERLKGVDSTLKIQPAKLEDSAVYLCASSPVGRVGSYEQYFGPGTRLTVT.

The rearrangement uses TRBV10-3 and TRBJ2-3; D not certain. Per germline, CDR1 ENHRY and CDR2 SYGVKD. This CDR3 comprises 17 residues. V dropped 6 bases and J dropped 4 bases, with 23 bases sitting between them. CDR3 sequence reads: CAISTPPGRPSPDTQYF. As DNA, the CDR3 is TGTGCCATCAGCACCCCCCCGGGTCGCCCCAGCCCAGATACGCAGTATTTT.

This clone turned up a few times. This chain uses TRBV27 with TRBJ1-5, with 10 bases fitting TRBD1. In germline, CDR1 is MNHEY, CDR2 SMNVEV (reference sequence). This CDR3 has 16 amino acids. Trimming cost V 7 bases and J 4 bases; bases outside gene matches: 10. The CDR3 DNA sequence: TGTGCCAGCAAGGGGACAGGGGTGGGCCCAAATCAGCCCCAGCATTTT. It yields the protein CASKGTGVGPNQPQHF.

V and J are TRBV5-4 and TRBJ2-2, with 8 bases fitting TRBD1. The ends lost 4 bases at V and 1 base at J; junction bases unmatched: 15. The CDR3 length is 19 residues. Germline CDR1 is SGHNT and CDR2 is YYREEE (reference sequence). For the CDR3, the DNA is TGTGCCAGCAGCCGCCCGGGACAGGACCCTTCTGGGAACACCGGGGAGCTGTTTTTT. This translates into CASSRPGQDPSGNTGELFF.

The rearrangement uses TRBV10-3 and TRBJ2-5, with 9 positions matching TRBD2. Germline CDR1 and CDR2: ENHRY and SYGVKD. The CDR3 is 16 amino acids. With 2 bases clipped from V and 4 bases from J, the junction kept 8 bases outside the gene matches. As DNA, the CDR3 is TGTGCCATCAGTGAGGGACTAGCGCTAATGGGAGAGACCCAGTACTTC. Its protein is CAISEGLALMGETQYF.

The V call is TRBV6-5, the J call TRBJ2-7, with 8 bases lining up with TRBD1. The trim removed 6 bases at V and 6 bases at J, leaving 7 bases unmatched. The CDR3 has 13 amino acids. Germline-derived CDR1 and CDR2 are MNHEY and SVGAGI. The CDR3 DNA follows: TGTGCCAGCAGGAGAACTACAGGGGGCGAGCAGTACTTC. Protein product: CASRRTTGGEQYF.

This chain connects TRBV28 to TRBJ2-7, with D perhaps TRBD2 (6 bases). Germline V CDR1 and CDR2: MDHEN, SYDVKM. V was shortened by 4 bases and J by 3 bases, with 10 bases between the two germline ends. The CDR3 is 13 amino acids. The CDR3 region has the DNA TGTGCCAGCAGTTGGGACTCACGCTACGAGCAGTACTTC. This encodes CASSWDSRYEQYF.

The V gene is TRBV25-1, the J gene TRBJ2-1; TRBD2 matches at 8 bases. Looked up from germline, CDR1 is MGHDK and CDR2 is SYGVNS. The CDR3 is made up of 14 amino acids. V trimming: 3 bases; J trimming: 4 bases; junction bases outside the gene matches: 2. This chain's CDR3 is CASSEPSGYNEQFF. The DNA for the CDR3 is TGTGCCAGCAGTGAGCCTAGCGGGTACAATGAGCAGTTCTTC.

V gene TRBV6-4 combines with J gene TRBJ1-2, with 9 nucleotides matching TRBD1. The CDR3 extends over 16 amino acids. The germline V gene encodes CDR1 MRHNA and CDR2 SNTAGT. V was clipped by 0 bases and J by 6 bases; unmatched bases: 8. CDR3 nucleotides: TGTGCCAGCAGTGACTCGGCGGGACAGGGAAGCGATGGCTACACCTTC. It yields the protein CASSDSAGQGSDGYTF.

The chain is built from TRBV25-1 and TRBJ2-7; possibly TRBD1 for D (6 bases). Germline V lookup: CDR1 MGHDK, CDR2 SYGVNS. V was cut by 4 bases and J by 4 bases, with 11 bases left in between. The CDR3 consists of 13 residues. The DNA of the CDR3 is TGTGCCAGCAGTGTAGCAGGGGCATACGAGCAGTACTTC. Amino acid sequence: CASSVAGAYEQYF.

The V and J genes are TRBV13 and TRBJ2-7; a weak D match, TRBD2 (6 bases). Trimming cost V 5 bases and J 5 bases, with 16 bases left between them. The germline V gene has CDR1 PRHDT and CDR2 FYEKMQ (reference sequence). CDR3 size: 14 residues. Written as DNA, the CDR3 is TGTGCCAGCAGCCCGAGGAGGGCGGCTGACGAGCAGTACTTC. Its protein product is CASSPRRAADEQYF.

This clone was observed once. The V call is TRBV7-2, the J call TRBJ1-5, with TRBD1 matching 9 bases. The ends lost 6 bases at V and 6 bases at J; junction bases unmatched: 9. From germline, CDR1 is SGHTA and CDR2 FQGNSA. This CDR3 region has 15 residues. The CDR3, as DNA: TGTGCCAGCAGTTCCACAGGGGGCTCGCGTCAGCCCCAGCATTTT. Its protein is CASSSTGGSRQPQHF.

V usage is TRBV19 and J usage is TRBJ2-1, with TRBD2 identical over 15 bases. V was pared by 5 bases and J by 3 bases, with 8 bases of the junction left unmatched. The germline V gene encodes CDR1 LNHDA and CDR2 SQIVND (reference sequence). This CDR3 contains 18 residues. The CDR3 reads CASSLLGLAGGYYNEQFF. The CDR3 nucleotides read TGTGCCAGTAGTCTCCTGGGACTAGCGGGAGGTTACTACAATGAGCAGTTCTTC.

The genes are TRBV7-3 and TRBJ2-1, with 9 bases matching TRBD2. V trimming: 5 bases; J trimming: 4 bases; junction bases outside the gene matches: 6. Germline CDR1 reads SGHTA; CDR2 reads FQGTGA. The CDR3 loop spans 15 amino acids. The CDR3 nucleotides read TGTGCCAGCAGCCCAACGACTAGCGGTTACAATGAGCAGTTCTTC. Translated, it gives CASSPTTSGYNEQFF. The full variable domain, with the rest looked up from reference TRBV7-3 and TRBJ2-1, is GAGVSQTPSNKVTEKGKYVELRCDPISGHTALYWYRQSLGQGPEFLIYFQGTGAADDSGLPNDRFFAVRPEGSVSTLKIQRTERGDSAVYLCASSPTTSGYNEQFFGPGTRLTVL.

The chain couples TRBV6-2 or TRBV6-3 to TRBJ2-3, with unresolved D. V was trimmed by 0 bases and J by 2 bases, leaving 9 bases between them. The CDR3 consists of 15 residues. Per the germline V gene, CDR1 is MNHEY and CDR2 is SVGEGT. The CDR3 nucleotides read TGTGCCAGCAGTTACTCTTCGGAGCCCACAGATACGCAGTATTTT. Protein sequence: CASSYSSEPTDTQYF.

The J gene is TRBJ2-1, the V gene TRBV19, with D maybe TRBD2 (6 bases). V lost 5 bases and J lost 0, with 11 bases in between. The CDR3 extends over 15 amino acids. CDR1 and CDR2 (germline): LNHDA, SQIVND (reference sequence). CDR3 sequence (DNA): TGTGCCAGTAGTGTGGACGGGAGCTCCTACAATGAGCAGTTCTTC. It specifies CASSVDGSSYNEQFF.

The rearrangement joins TRBV7-6 to TRBJ2-1; 7 bases match TRBD2. V was clipped by 2 bases and J by 0 bases; unmatched bases: 4. In germline, CDR1 is SGHVS, CDR2 FNYEAQ. The CDR3 totals 16 residues. The CDR3 nucleotides are TGTGCCAGCAGCTTATACGGCGGGAGCTCCTACAATGAGCAGTTCTTC. This translates into CASSLYGGSSYNEQFF.

This chain links TRBV28 with TRBJ2-1, with TRBD1 as a possible D gene (5 bases). The germline V gene encodes CDR1 MDHEN and CDR2 SYDVKM. The CDR3 is 15 residues long. The V and J ends lost 5 bases and 4 bases respectively, with 15 bases between them. In nucleotides, the CDR3 is TGTGCCAGCAGTGCCCCAGGGAAAGGGTACAATGAGCAGTTCTTC. Residues: CASSAPGKGYNEQFF. The variable domain in full, with the rest retrieved from reference TRBV28 and TRBJ2-1, is DVKVTQSSRYLVKRTGEKVFLECVQDMDHENMFWYRQDPGLGLRLIYFSYDVKMKEKGDIPEGYSVSREKKERFSLILESASTNQTSMYLCASSAPGKGYNEQFFGPGTRLTVL.

The rearrangement links TRBV6-2 or TRBV6-3 to TRBJ1-5; 9 bases align to TRBD1. The CDR3 is 19 amino acids. Trimming at V came to 2 bases and at J to 3 bases, leaving 14 bases not matched to a gene. Germline V lookup: CDR1 MNHEY, CDR2 SVGEGT. The CDR3 is CASSYTLKHGQGLNQPQHF. The CDR3 DNA is TGTGCCAGCAGTTACACGCTGAAACATGGACAGGGGCTCAATCAGCCCCAGCATTTT.